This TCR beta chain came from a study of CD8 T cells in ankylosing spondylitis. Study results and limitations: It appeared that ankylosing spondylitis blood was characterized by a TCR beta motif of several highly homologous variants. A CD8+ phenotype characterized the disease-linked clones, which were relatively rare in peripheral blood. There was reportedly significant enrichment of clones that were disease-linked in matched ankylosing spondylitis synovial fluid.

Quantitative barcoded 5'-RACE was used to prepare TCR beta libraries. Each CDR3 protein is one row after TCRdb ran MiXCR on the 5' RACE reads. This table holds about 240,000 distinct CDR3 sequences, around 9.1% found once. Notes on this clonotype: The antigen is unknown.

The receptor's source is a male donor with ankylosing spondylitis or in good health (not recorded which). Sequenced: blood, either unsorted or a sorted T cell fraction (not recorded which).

As DNA, the CDR3 is TGTGCCAGCAGCTCCTTGAACGAAACATGGGGCACTAATGAAAAACTGTTTTTT. Residues: CASSSLNETWGTNEKLFF. The chain is built from TRBV11-2 and TRBJ1-4; the D gene is possibly TRBD1 (5 bases). The CDR3 contains 18 residues. Germline V gives CDR1 SGHAT, CDR2 FQNNGV. Trimming took off 4 bases at V and 2 bases at J, with 20 bases between the two ends.